This TCR beta chain was recorded in a study of T cell responses to AZD1222 COVID-19 vaccine. Overall study results and limits: Researchers report vaccine-associated CD4 TCRs spanning spike, with dominance at 160-218 and 743-854. Two AZD1222 doses significantly raised spike-specific TCR breadth and depth over controls.

Produced via immunoSEQ multiplex PCR; TCRdb's table is partial and in-frame only. The data hold fewer than 200,000 clones, with around 90% observed a single time. As for this clone: Its antigen is undetermined.

The sequences come from peripheral blood, collected on day 0 of AZD1222 vaccination. The source of this sequence is an adult in good health.

The DNA for the CDR3 is TGTGCCAGCAGCTCCTACCCCCTAGCGGGAGGGCTCGAGACCCAGTACTTC. Its translation is CASSSYPLAGGLETQYF. V usage is TRBV7-2 and J usage is TRBJ2-5; 12 bases align to TRBD2. Losses at the gene ends were 4 bases for V and 5 bases for J; bases not matched to a gene: 11. The CDR3 loop spans 17 amino acids. The germline V gene encodes CDR1 SGHTA and CDR2 FQGNSA.